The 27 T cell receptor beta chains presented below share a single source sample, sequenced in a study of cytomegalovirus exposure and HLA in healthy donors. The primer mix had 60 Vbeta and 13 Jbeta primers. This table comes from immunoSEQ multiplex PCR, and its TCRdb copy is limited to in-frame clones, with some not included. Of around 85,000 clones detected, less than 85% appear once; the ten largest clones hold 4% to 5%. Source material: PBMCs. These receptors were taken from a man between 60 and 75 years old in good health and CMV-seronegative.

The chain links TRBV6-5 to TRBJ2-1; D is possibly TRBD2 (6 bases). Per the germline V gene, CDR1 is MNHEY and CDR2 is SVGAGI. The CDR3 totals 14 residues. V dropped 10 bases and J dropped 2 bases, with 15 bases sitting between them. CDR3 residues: CATLRGTTYNEQFF. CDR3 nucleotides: TGTGCCACCCTACGCGGGACGACCTACAATGAGCAGTTCTTC.

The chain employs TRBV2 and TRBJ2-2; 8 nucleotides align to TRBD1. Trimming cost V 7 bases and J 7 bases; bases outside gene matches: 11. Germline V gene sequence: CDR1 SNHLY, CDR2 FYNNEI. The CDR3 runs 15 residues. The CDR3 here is CASTQTTGDLGELFF. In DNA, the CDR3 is TGTGCCAGCACTCAAACGACAGGGGACCTCGGGGAGCTGTTTTTT.

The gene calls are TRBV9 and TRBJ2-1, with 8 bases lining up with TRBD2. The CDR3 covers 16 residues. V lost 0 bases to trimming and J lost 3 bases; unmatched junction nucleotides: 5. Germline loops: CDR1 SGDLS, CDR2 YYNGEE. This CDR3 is CASSVDIGGDYNEQFF. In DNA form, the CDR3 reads TGTGCCAGCAGCGTAGACATCGGGGGGGACTACAATGAGCAGTTCTTC.

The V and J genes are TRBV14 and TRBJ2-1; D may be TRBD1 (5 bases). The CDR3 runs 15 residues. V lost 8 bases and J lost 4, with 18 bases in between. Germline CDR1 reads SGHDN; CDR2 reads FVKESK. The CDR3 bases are TGTGCCAGCGTTGGCGCAAGGGGCCCTTACAATGAGCAGTTCTTC. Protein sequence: CASVGARGPYNEQFF.

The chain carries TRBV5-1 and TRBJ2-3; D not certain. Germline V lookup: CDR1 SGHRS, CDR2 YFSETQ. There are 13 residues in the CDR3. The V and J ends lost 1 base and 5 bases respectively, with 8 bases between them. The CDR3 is CASSLSGLDTQYF. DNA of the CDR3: TGCGCCAGCAGCTTGTCCGGGTTAGATACGCAGTATTTT.

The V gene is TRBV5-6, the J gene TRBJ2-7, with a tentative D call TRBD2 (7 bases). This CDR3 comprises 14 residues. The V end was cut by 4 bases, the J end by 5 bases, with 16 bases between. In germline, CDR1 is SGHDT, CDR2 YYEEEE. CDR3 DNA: TGTGCCAGCAGCCCTACGGGGGGCAGCGACGAGCAGTACTTC. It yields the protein CASSPTGGSDEQYF.

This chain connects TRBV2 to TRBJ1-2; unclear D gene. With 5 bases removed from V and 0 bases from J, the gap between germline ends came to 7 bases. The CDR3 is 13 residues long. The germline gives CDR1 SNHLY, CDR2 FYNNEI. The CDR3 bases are TGTGCCAGCAGTACGGTCCCTAACTATGGCTACACCTTC. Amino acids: CASSTVPNYGYTF.

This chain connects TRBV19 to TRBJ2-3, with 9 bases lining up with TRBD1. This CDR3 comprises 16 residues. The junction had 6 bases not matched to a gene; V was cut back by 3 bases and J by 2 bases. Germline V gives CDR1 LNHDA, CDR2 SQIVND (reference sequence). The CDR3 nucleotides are TGTGCCAGTAGTATTCCCGGGACAGGGAACACAGATACGCAGTATTTT. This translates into CASSIPGTGNTDTQYF.

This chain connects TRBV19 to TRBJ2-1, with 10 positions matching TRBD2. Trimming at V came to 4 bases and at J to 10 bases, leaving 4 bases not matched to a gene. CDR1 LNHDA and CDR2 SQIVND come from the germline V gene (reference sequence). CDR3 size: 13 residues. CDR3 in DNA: TGTGCCAGTAGTACCAGCGGGGGGGCCGAGCAGTTCTTC. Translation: CASSTSGGAEQFF.

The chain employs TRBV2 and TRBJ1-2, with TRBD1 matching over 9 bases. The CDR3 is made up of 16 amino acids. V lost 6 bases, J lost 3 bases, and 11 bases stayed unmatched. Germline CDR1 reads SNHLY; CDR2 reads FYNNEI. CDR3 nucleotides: TGTGCCAGCAGATCAGGACAGGGGCCCTCCTACTATGGCTACACCTTC. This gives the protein CASRSGQGPSYYGYTF.

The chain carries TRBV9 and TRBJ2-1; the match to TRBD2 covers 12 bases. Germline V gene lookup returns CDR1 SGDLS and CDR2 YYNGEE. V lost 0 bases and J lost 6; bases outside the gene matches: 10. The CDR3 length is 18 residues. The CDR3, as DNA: TGTGCCAGCAGCGTAGGGCTAGCGGGGGGGCGTCGTTCCAATGAGCAGTTCTTC. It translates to CASSVGLAGGRRSNEQFF.

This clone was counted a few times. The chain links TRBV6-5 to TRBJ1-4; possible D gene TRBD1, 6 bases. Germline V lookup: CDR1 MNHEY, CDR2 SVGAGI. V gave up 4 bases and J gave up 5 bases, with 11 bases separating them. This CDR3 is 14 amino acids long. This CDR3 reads CASSSRGINEKLFF. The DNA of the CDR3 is TGTGCCAGCAGTTCCAGGGGAATAAATGAAAAACTGTTTTTT.

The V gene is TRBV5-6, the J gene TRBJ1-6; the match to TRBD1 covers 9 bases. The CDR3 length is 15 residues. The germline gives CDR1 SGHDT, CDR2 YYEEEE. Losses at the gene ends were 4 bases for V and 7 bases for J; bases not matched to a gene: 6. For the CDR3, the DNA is TGTGCCAGCAGCCCAAGGACAGGGGCAAATTCACCCCTCCACTTT. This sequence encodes CASSPRTGANSPLHF.

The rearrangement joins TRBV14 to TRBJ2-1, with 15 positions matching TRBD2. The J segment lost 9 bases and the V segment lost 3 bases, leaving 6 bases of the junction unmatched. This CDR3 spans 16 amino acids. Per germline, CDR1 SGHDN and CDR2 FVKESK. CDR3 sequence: CASSQRTSGGAGEQFF. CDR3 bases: TGTGCCAGCAGCCAGAGGACTAGCGGGGGGGCCGGTGAGCAGTTCTTC.

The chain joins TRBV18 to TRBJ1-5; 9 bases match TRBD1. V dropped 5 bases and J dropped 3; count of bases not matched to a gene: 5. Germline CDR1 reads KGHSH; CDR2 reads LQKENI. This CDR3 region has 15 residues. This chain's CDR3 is CASSNGDRDNQPQHF. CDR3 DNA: TGTGCCAGCTCAAACGGGGACAGGGACAATCAGCCCCAGCATTTT.

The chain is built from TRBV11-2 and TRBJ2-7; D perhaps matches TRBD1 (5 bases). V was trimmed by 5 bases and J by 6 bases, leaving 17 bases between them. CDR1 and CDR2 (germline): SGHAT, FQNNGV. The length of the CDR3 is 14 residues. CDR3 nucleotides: TGTGCCAGCAGCCCCGACTTCGACAGAAGCGAGCAGTACTTC. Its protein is CASSPDFDRSEQYF.

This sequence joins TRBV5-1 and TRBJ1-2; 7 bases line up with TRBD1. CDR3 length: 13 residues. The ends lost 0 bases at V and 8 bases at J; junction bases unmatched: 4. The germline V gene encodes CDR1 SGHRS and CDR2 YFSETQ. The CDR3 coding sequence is TGCGCCAGCAGCTTGGAGGGACAGAAAGGCTACACCTTC. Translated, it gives CASSLEGQKGYTF. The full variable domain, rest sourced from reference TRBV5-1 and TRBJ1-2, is KAGVTQTPRYLIKTRGQQVTLSCSPISGHRSVSWYQQTPGQGLQFLFEYFSETQRNKGNFPGRFSGRQFSNSRSEMNVSTLELGDSALYLCASSLEGQKGYTFGSGTRLTVV.

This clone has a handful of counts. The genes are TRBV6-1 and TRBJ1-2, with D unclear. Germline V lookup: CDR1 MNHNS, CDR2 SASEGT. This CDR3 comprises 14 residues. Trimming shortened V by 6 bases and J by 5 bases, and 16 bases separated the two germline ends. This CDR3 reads CASSLSQAQYGYTF. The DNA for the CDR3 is TGTGCCAGCAGCCTCTCCCAGGCTCAATATGGCTACACCTTC.

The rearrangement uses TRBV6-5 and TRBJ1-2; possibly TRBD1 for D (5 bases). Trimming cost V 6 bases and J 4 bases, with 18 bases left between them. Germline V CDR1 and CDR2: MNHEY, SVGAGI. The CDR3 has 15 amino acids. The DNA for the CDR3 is TGTGCCAGCAGGACCCCGGGATCGGGGGGCTATGGCTACACCTTC. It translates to CASRTPGSGGYGYTF.

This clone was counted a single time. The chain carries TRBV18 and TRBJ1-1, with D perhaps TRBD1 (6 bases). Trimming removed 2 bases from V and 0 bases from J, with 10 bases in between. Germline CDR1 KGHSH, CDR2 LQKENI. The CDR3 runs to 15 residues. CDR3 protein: CASSPGGQLNTEAFF. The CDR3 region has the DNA TGTGCCAGCTCACCAGGCGGACAGCTGAACACTGAAGCTTTCTTT. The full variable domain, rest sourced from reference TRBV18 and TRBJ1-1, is NAGVMQNPRHLVRRRGQEARLRCSPMKGHSHVYWYRQLPEEGLKFMVYLQKENIIDESGMPKERFSAEFPKEGPSILRIQQVVRGDSAAYFCASSPGGQLNTEAFFGQGTRLTVV.

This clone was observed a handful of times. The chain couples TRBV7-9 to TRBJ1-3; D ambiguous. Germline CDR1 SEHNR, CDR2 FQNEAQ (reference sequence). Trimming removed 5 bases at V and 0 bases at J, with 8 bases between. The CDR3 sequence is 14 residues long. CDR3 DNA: TGTGCCAGCAGCATCCTAAGCTCTGGAAACACCATATATTTT. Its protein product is CASSILSSGNTIYF.

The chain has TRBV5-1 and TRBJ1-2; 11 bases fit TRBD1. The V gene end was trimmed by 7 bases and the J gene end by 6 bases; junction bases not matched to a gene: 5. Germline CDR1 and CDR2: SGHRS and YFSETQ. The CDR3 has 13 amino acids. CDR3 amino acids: CASGTGGLDGYTF. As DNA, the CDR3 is TGCGCCAGCGGGACAGGGGGGTTAGATGGCTACACCTTC.

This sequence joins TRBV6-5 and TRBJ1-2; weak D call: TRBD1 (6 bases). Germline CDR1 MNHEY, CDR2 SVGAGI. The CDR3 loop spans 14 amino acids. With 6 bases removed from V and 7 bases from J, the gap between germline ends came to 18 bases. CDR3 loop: CASSLDRSGLGYTF. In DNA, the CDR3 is TGTGCCAGCAGCCTGGACAGAAGTGGCCTTGGCTACACCTTC.

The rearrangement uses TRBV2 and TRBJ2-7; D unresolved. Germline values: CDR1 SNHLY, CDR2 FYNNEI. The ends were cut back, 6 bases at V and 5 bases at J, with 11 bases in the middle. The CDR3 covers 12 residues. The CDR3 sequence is CASSPIGHEQYF. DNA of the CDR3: TGTGCCAGCAGCCCTATTGGGCACGAGCAGTACTTC.

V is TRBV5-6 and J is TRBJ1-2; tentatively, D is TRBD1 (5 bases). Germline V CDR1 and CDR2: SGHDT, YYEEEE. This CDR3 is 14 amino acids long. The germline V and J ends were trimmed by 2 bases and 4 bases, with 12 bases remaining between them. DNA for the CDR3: TGTGCCAGCAGCTTAGGGGATGCAATCTATGGCTACACCTTC. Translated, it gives CASSLGDAIYGYTF.

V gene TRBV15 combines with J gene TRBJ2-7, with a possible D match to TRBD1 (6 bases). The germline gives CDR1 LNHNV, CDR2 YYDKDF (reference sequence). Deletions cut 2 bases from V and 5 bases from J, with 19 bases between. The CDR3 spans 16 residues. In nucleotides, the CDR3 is TGTGCCACCAGCAGACTCGCCGACAGGCCCCAAGACGAGCAGTACTTC. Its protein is CATSRLADRPQDEQYF.

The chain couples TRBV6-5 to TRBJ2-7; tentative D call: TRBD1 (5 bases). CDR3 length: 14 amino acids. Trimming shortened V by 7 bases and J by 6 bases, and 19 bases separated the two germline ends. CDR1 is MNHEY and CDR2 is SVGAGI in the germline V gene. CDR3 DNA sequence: TGTGCCAGCACCCTCAGCAGGGATTTTGGCGAGCAGTACTTC. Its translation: CASTLSRDFGEQYF.